The 28 T cell receptor beta chains listed next were all sequenced from one sample in a study of blood T cell repertoires in COVID-19. The data were produced by immunoSEQ multiplex PCR, yet TCRdb's version contains in-frame clones alone and is incomplete. The repertoire holds about 180,000 clones, with approximately 85% as singletons. Sequencing was done on a sample of PBMCs or T cells enriched from blood (not recorded which). These receptors were obtained from a man aged 35-49 years who had recovered from COVID-19.

The chain employs TRBV28 and TRBJ2-3; D may be TRBD1 (5 bases). Between the trimmed V and J ends, which lost 6 bases and 6 bases, there was a span of 13 bases. CDR3 length: 13 residues. Per the germline V gene, CDR1 is MDHEN and CDR2 is SYDVKM. CDR3 loop: CASRTTGVDTQYF. The CDR3 bases are TGTGCCAGCAGAACTACAGGTGTTGATACGCAGTATTTT.

The rearrangement joins TRBV19 to TRBJ2-1, with D maybe TRBD1 (6 bases). Between the trimmed V and J ends, which lost 2 bases and 6 bases, there was a span of 8 bases. Per the germline V gene, CDR1 is LNHDA and CDR2 is SQIVND (reference sequence). There are 13 residues in the CDR3. The CDR3 sequence is CASSIRGGNEQFF. CDR3 DNA: TGTGCCAGTAGTATAAGAGGGGGCAATGAGCAGTTCTTC.

This clone has just a few counts. The rearrangement joins TRBV30 to TRBJ1-4; D possibly corresponds to TRBD1 (5 bases). V lost 5 bases to trimming and J lost 7 bases, with 14 bases between them. In germline, CDR1 is GTSNPN, CDR2 SVGIG (reference sequence). The CDR3 runs to 13 residues. The CDR3 DNA reads as TGTGCCTGGGGGACTCAAGTCGGTGAAAAACTGTTTTTT. It yields the protein CAWGTQVGEKLFF.

CDR3 sequence: CASSIGSGRGGTEAFF. The CDR3 DNA is TGTGCCAGTAGTATAGGTTCCGGAAGGGGTGGAACTGAAGCTTTCTTT. This chain links TRBV19 with TRBJ1-1, with D maybe TRBD1 (5 bases). CDR3 length equals 16 residues. V was trimmed by 1 base and J by 5 bases, leaving 17 bases between them. The germline gives CDR1 LNHDA, CDR2 SQIVND (reference sequence).

The chain recombines TRBV30 with TRBJ1-6, with 12 positions matching TRBD1. From germline, CDR1 is GTSNPN and CDR2 SVGIG (reference sequence). There are 15 residues in the CDR3. The junction had 5 bases not matched to a gene; V was cut back by 5 bases and J by 6 bases. CDR3 bases: TGTGCCTGGGCGGGACAGGGGGCTCTTAATTCACCCCTCCACTTT. This translates into CAWAGQGALNSPLHF.

The V call is TRBV5-1, the J call TRBJ2-1, with 10 positions matching TRBD1. V lost 1 base and J lost 7; bases outside the gene matches: 8. CDR1 is SGHRS, CDR2 YFSETQ, per germline. This CDR3 contains 16 residues. The CDR3 DNA reads TGCGCCAGCAGCTTGCAAGGGACAGGGGTTGGTAATGAGCAGTTCTTC. Protein sequence: CASSLQGTGVGNEQFF.

V usage is TRBV2 and J usage is TRBJ2-7, with D perhaps matching TRBD2 (6 bases). The CDR3 contains 13 residues. Trimming took 6 bases from V and 6 from J, leaving 15 bases between them. Germline CDR1 SNHLY, CDR2 FYNNEI. The CDR3 nucleotides are TGTGCCAGCAGCCCCCTGATGGGGGGCGAGCAGTACTTC. Translating gives CASSPLMGGEQYF.

V gene TRBV6-6 combines with J gene TRBJ1-6, with D hard to call. This CDR3 region has 15 residues. Trimming removed 3 bases at V and 4 bases at J, with 10 bases between. Germline V gives CDR1 MNHNY, CDR2 SVGAGI (reference sequence). As DNA, the CDR3 is TGTGCCAGCAGTTATCTCTGGCCGTATAATTCACCCCTCCACTTT. It specifies CASSYLWPYNSPLHF.

This chain uses TRBV5-1 with TRBJ1-1; D remains ambiguous. V lost 4 bases, J lost 4 bases, and 14 bases lay in between. The CDR3 consists of 14 residues. The germline V gene has CDR1 SGHRS and CDR2 YFSETQ. The CDR3 sequence is CASSSSRVPTEAFF. The CDR3 nucleotides are TGCGCCAGCAGCAGTTCTAGAGTGCCCACTGAAGCTTTCTTT. The full variable domain, rest sourced from reference TRBV5-1 and TRBJ1-1, is KAGVTQTPRYLIKTRGQQVTLSCSPISGHRSVSWYQQTPGQGLQFLFEYFSETQRNKGNFPGRFSGRQFSNSRSEMNVSTLELGDSALYLCASSSSRVPTEAFFGQGTRLTVV.

The chain recombines TRBV9 with TRBJ1-2, with 7 bases that match TRBD1. The V gene's germline CDR1 is SGDLS and CDR2 YYNGEE. CDR3 length: 16 residues. The V gene end was trimmed by 4 bases and the J gene end by 8 bases; junction bases not matched to a gene: 17. The CDR3 DNA sequence: TGTGCCAGCAGCCCCCAGACAGGGCAGCGCGGGAAGGGCTACACCTTC. Translation: CASSPQTGQRGKGYTF.

The V and J genes are TRBV4-1 and TRBJ2-1, with D tentatively TRBD1 (5 bases). CDR1 is MGHRA, CDR2 YSYEKL, per germline. The CDR3 loop spans 13 amino acids. V was trimmed by 4 bases and J by 4 bases, leaving 8 bases between them. The CDR3 sequence is CASSRGLYNEQFF. For the CDR3, the DNA is TGCGCCAGCAGCCGGGGCCTGTACAATGAGCAGTTCTTC.

V gene TRBV7-9 combines with J gene TRBJ1-2; D gene uncertain. The length of the CDR3 is 14 residues. V dropped 5 bases and J dropped 0 bases, with 10 bases sitting between them. Germline values: CDR1 SEHNR, CDR2 FQNEAQ (reference sequence). In DNA form, the CDR3 reads TGTGCCAGCAGCATTTCCAGTTCTAACTATGGCTACACCTTC. It encodes CASSISSSNYGYTF.

This clone was seen a single time. V and J are TRBV6-5 and TRBJ1-3; D is uncertain. Germline V gives CDR1 MNHEY, CDR2 SVGAGI. CDR3 length equals 14 residues. V was clipped by 5 bases and J by 4 bases, with 12 bases between them. CDR3 sequence reads: CASSPFRGGNTIYF. CDR3 sequence (DNA): TGTGCCAGCAGTCCTTTTCGAGGGGGAAACACCATATATTTT.

CDR3 residues: CASSKAPGQGSTYEQYF. In nucleotides, the CDR3 is TGTGCCAGCAGCAAGGCCCCCGGACAGGGCTCTACCTACGAGCAGTACTTC. V and J are TRBV5-5 and TRBJ2-7; 8 positions match TRBD1. Trimming at V came to 4 bases and at J to 2 bases, leaving 14 bases not matched to a gene. The CDR3 is made up of 17 amino acids. Germline loops: CDR1 SGHKS, CDR2 YYEKEE (reference sequence). The entire variable domain, with the rest obtained from reference TRBV5-5 and TRBJ2-7, is as follows: DAGVTQSPTHLIKTRGQQVTLRCSPISGHKSVSWYQQVLGQGPQFIFQYYEKEERGRGNFPDRFSARQFPNYSSELNVNALLLGDSALYLCASSKAPGQGSTYEQYFGPGTRLTVT.

The genes are TRBV9 and TRBJ2-1, with a tentative D call TRBD2 (6 bases). Germline V CDR1 and CDR2: SGDLS, YYNGEE. The CDR3 extends over 15 amino acids. Trimming took off 0 bases at V and 4 bases at J, with 11 bases between the two ends. Here the CDR3 reads CASSVAGEEYNEQFF. The CDR3 nucleotides are TGTGCCAGCAGCGTAGCGGGAGAAGAGTACAATGAGCAGTTCTTC.

This clone was seen a single time. This chain's CDR3 is CASSFIRDTYYEQYF. The CDR3 bases are TGCGCCAGCAGCTTTATCCGGGACACTTACTACGAGCAGTACTTC. This chain uses TRBV5-1 with TRBJ2-7; weak D call: TRBD1 (6 bases). Germline V CDR1 and CDR2: SGHRS, YFSETQ. Deletions cut 2 bases from V and 3 bases from J, with 15 bases between. This CDR3 is built from 15 residues.

This clone was detected a few times. The sample contains more than one DNA sequence encoding this CDR3. This chain uses TRBV4-1 with TRBJ2-7; 8 nucleotides match TRBD1. Germline CDR1 is MGHRA and CDR2 is YSYEKL. The CDR3 has 16 amino acids. The V and J ends lost 4 bases and 1 base, in that order; junction bases with no gene match: 9. CDR3 sequence (DNA): TGCGCCAGCAGCCTCCAGGGGGCCTCCTCGTCCTACGAGCAGTACTTC. Translating it yields CASSLQGASSSYEQYF.

This chain uses TRBV7-9 with TRBJ1-4, with D unresolved. The V gene lost 5 bases and the J gene lost 4 bases, with 20 bases spanning the gap. The CDR3 runs 17 residues. Looked up from germline, CDR1 is SEHNR and CDR2 is FQNEAQ (reference sequence). The CDR3, as DNA: TGTGCCAGCAGCCTAGAAAGGTCTTCGGGAAGTAATGAAAAACTGTTTTTT. Translating gives CASSLERSSGSNEKLFF.

The V and J genes are TRBV30 and TRBJ2-2; D not certain. The germline V gene encodes CDR1 GTSNPN and CDR2 SVGIG (reference sequence). V lost 2 bases, J lost 0 bases, and 4 bases lay in between. The length of the CDR3 is 13 residues. CDR3 protein: CAWSSANTGELFF. The CDR3 region has the DNA TGTGCCTGGAGTAGCGCGAACACCGGGGAGCTGTTTTTT.

The chain combines TRBV4-1 with TRBJ1-1, with a tentative D call TRBD1 (5 bases). CDR3 length: 16 residues. Germline-derived CDR1 and CDR2 are MGHRA and YSYEKL. Trimming cost V 2 bases and J 6 bases, with 19 bases left between them. The CDR3 sequence is CASSQPFGSGGAEAFF. Here the CDR3 DNA reads TGCGCCAGCAGCCAACCCTTTGGCTCCGGGGGGGCTGAAGCTTTCTTT.

The CDR3 loop reads CASSEAKRARGYGYTF. CDR3 DNA: TGTGCCAGCAGTGAAGCGAAAAGGGCGCGGGGCTATGGCTACACCTTC. J is TRBJ1-2 and V is TRBV2; D unclear. Trimming removed 0 bases from V and 4 bases from J, with 15 bases in between. Germline CDR1 reads SNHLY; CDR2 reads FYNNEI. The CDR3 contains 16 residues.

The rearrangement uses TRBV14 and TRBJ2-3; D remains unclear. In germline, CDR1 is SGHDN, CDR2 FVKESK. The CDR3 loop spans 13 amino acids. V gave up 4 bases and J gave up 1 base, with 6 bases separating them. CDR3 sequence (DNA): TGTGCCAGCAGCCGTACAGGCACAGATACGCAGTATTTT. This sequence encodes CASSRTGTDTQYF.

The gene calls are TRBV10-1 and TRBJ2-1, with D unclear. The CDR3 sequence is 14 residues long. CDR1 and CDR2 (germline): WNHNN, SYGVQD (reference sequence). Trimming took 3 bases from V and 0 from J, leaving 6 bases between them. The CDR3 loop is CASSESGSYNEQFF. CDR3 bases: TGCGCCAGCAGTGAATCGGGCTCCTACAATGAGCAGTTCTTC.

The J gene is TRBJ2-2, the V gene TRBV30; 10 bases match TRBD2. Trimming took 3 bases from V and 5 from J; bases not matched to a gene: 12. Germline V lookup: CDR1 GTSNPN, CDR2 SVGIG (reference sequence). CDR3 length equals 17 residues. CDR3 residues: CAWRVEAGGVLTGELFF. The CDR3 bases are TGTGCCTGGAGAGTAGAAGCGGGGGGGGTTCTAACCGGGGAGCTGTTTTTT.

The V call is TRBV14, the J call TRBJ2-6, with D tentatively TRBD1 (5 bases). The germline V and J ends were trimmed by 4 bases and 1 base, with 8 bases remaining between them. The CDR3 contains 15 residues. The V gene's germline CDR1 is SGHDN and CDR2 FVKESK. This CDR3 is CASSLRQSGANVLTF. In DNA, the CDR3 is TGTGCCAGCAGCCTCAGACAGTCTGGGGCCAACGTCCTGACTTTC.

This chain uses TRBV30 with TRBJ1-1; weak D call: TRBD1 (6 bases). V was pared by 2 bases and J by 3 bases, with 10 bases between. This CDR3 spans 13 amino acids. Germline CDR1 GTSNPN, CDR2 SVGIG (reference sequence). The CDR3 DNA follows: TGTGCCTGGAGTCCGACAGGCGACACTGAAGCTTTCTTT. It yields the protein CAWSPTGDTEAFF.

The gene calls are TRBV2 and TRBJ2-2, with 9 bases lining up with TRBD2. Germline V gene data show CDR1 as SNHLY and CDR2 as FYNNEI. V lost 8 bases to trimming and J lost 2 bases; unmatched junction nucleotides: 12. The CDR3 loop spans 17 amino acids. CDR3 coding DNA: TGTGCCAGCCTAAATATTAGACTAGCGGAAAACACCGGGGAGCTGTTTTTT. It codes for CASLNIRLAENTGELFF. The whole variable domain, filled in from reference TRBV2 and TRBJ2-2, reads EPEVTQTPSHQVTQMGQEVILRCVPISNHLYFYWYRQILGQKVEFLVSFYNNEISEKSEIFDDQFSVERPDGSNFTLKIRSTKLEDSAMYFCASLNIRLAENTGELFFGEGSRLTVL.

A few counts support this clone. This rearrangement joins TRBV6-2 or TRBV6-3 to TRBJ2-7; the D gene is possibly TRBD2 (6 bases). Germline assignment: CDR1 MNHEY and CDR2 SVGEGT. This CDR3 contains 18 residues. Trimming shortened V by 2 bases and J by 3 bases, and 23 bases separated the two germline ends. The DNA for the CDR3 is TGTGCCAGCAGTTACCCCCCCGCAACGGACGGGAGAGACTACGAGCAGTACTTC. This translates into CASSYPPATDGRDYEQYF.